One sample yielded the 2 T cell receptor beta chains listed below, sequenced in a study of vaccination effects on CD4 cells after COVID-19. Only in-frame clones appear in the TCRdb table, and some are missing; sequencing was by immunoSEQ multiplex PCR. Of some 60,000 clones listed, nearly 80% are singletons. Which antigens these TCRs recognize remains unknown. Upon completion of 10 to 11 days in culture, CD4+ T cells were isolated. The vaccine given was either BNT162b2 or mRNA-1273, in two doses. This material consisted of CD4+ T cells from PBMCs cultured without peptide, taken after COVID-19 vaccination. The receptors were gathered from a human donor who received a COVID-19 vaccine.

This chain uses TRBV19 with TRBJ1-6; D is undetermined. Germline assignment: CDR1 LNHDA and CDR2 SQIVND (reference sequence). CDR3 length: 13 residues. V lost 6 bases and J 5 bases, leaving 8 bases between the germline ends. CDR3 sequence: CASRERDNSPLHF. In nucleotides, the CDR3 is TGTGCCAGTAGGGAGCGGGATAATTCACCCCTCCACTTT.

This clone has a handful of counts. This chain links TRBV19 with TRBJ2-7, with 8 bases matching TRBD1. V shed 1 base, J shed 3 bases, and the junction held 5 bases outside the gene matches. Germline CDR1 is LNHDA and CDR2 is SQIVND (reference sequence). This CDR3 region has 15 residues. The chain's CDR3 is CASSIALTGGYEQYF. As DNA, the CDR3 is TGTGCCAGTAGTATAGCTTTAACAGGGGGCTACGAGCAGTACTTC.